The text below deals with one T cell receptor (beta chain). Its cognate antigen has yet to be identified. A much larger clone sits a single nucleotide away, making a read error possible. The data derive from a study of immune heterogeneity within non-small cell lung tumors (dated by TCRdb to 2017 to 2018). Regarding the study in general: Histology comprised a handful of squamous cell carcinomas, about ten non-squamous carcinomas and 1 tumor not otherwise specified. The study combined whole-exome sequencing, RNA-seq and TCR beta repertoire sequencing of multiple spatially distinct regions from each NSCLC tumor to examine intratumoral immune heterogeneity. TCR repertoires were analyzed from about 60 tumor loci of some 15 patients, whereas transcriptome data were available for only approximately 41 loci from more than nine patients. Binding of neoantigens to the HLA alleles of each patient was predicted with netMHCpan-3.0 for mutant peptides of 8 to 11 amino acids. The full study reports these points: Within a patient, the same dominant CDR3B clonotypes appeared at multiple loci, but different tumor locations also contained unique high-frequency clones. Local tumor mutational burden and local T-cell repertoire clonality had a statistically significant but moderate positive correlation (R about 0.35). High-frequency TCR beta clonotypes were largely distinct between individual patients.

The TCR template was genomic DNA extracted from bulk tumor tissue, and roughly 590 ng of gDNA was amplified for each sample. Multiple biopsies per primary tumor were taken during surgery, spaced as far apart as possible within the tumor mass. The study cohort was described as untreated, and the patients were newly diagnosed NSCLC cases having curative surgery. The samples came from under 19 patients with newly diagnosed non-small cell lung cancer who were having surgery intended to be curative. The resected tumor masses were reviewed by two independent pathologists. Only DNA and RNA samples of high quality went on to sequencing. The CDR3 holds 16 amino acids from the cysteine to the phenylalanine. The retained sequence is limited to the CDR3, 48 bases, with the frame set at the first base. CDR1 and CDR2 are drawn from the germline V gene: MNHEY, SVGEGT. Trimming removed 11 bases from V and 7 bases from J; the gene matches leave 16 bases unexplained.

The TCR beta CDR3 region was amplified with a multiplex PCR system, in which a first round of nine to ten cycles was run using 32 V-gene forward and 13 J-gene reverse primers. The first PCR round used a QIAGEN Multiplex PCR Kit, and the primer sequences were filed in Chinese patent CN105087789A. Illumina universal primers were added in a second PCR round performed with the Phusion High-Fidelity PCR Kit. TCR libraries were paired-end sequenced at 151 bp read length on the Illumina HiSeq X Ten platform. Under the source paper's analysis protocol: Reads without multiplex PCR primers were removed using Cutadapt, read pairs were merged using PEAR, and CDR3 regions were called using MiXCR with default settings. Repertoire diversity was assessed by Shannon entropy, and clonality was calculated as one minus the Shannon entropy divided by the ln of the count of productive unique sequences. Clonotypes at a frequency of at least 0.5% were defined as dominant or high-frequency T-cell clones. The public reads were reprocessed in TCRdb via fastp at Q25 and MiXCR, keeping in-frame beta chains. Rows merge per CDR3 protein into single entries with the most common DNA and genes. What appears here as the V and J calls and clone size reflects TCRdb's work, not the paper's. The sample table shows roughly 13,000 distinct CDR3 sequences, and 20% to 25% are seen once. 4.6% of the sample rests with the top ten.

This receptor was identified in a man between 60 and 75 years old with non-small cell lung cancer. Source material: lung tumor tissue. The chain was built from TRBV6-2 or TRBV6-3 and TRBJ1-6; 8 bases in between match TRBD1. The sequence in DNA is TGTGCCGGCATGGGAGACAGGGGTGGATTCAATTCACCCCTCCACTTT. This is translated as CAGMGDRGGFNSPLHF.